These 32 T cell receptor beta chains originate from one sample sequenced in a study of blood T cell repertoires in COVID-19. Some clones are missing from TCRdb's copy, which holds only in-frame ones; the method was immunoSEQ multiplex PCR. The table records approximately 270,000 clones, over 75% of them present only once. The sequenced sample was peripheral blood. The source is a woman between 65 and 79 years old with acute or convalescent COVID-19.

V is TRBV27 and J is TRBJ1-2; the D is unclear. Trimming took off 4 bases at V and 5 bases at J, with 17 bases between the two ends. This CDR3 has 15 residues. Germline V gives CDR1 MNHEY, CDR2 SMNVEV (reference sequence). CDR3 nucleotides: TGTGCCAGCAGTTCTGGCGGCTACCGAAAATATGGCTACACCTTC. It translates to CASSSGGYRKYGYTF.

V is TRBV5-1 and J is TRBJ1-2; tentatively, D is TRBD1 (5 bases). The CDR3 loop spans 13 amino acids. Germline CDR1 reads SGHRS; CDR2 reads YFSETQ. V lost 4 bases and J 3 bases, leaving 10 bases between the germline ends. The CDR3 is CASSPGIDYGYTF. The CDR3 nucleotides are TGCGCCAGCAGCCCAGGGATTGACTATGGCTACACCTTC.

The V call is TRBV6-5, the J call TRBJ1-6; D call uncertain. V lost 7 bases and J lost 4, with 11 bases in between. CDR1 and CDR2 from the germline V gene are MNHEY and SVGAGI. This CDR3 has 14 residues. The CDR3 loop is CASTPDGYNSPLHF. The CDR3 region has the DNA TGTGCCAGCACCCCCGACGGGTATAATTCACCCCTCCACTTT.

The chain has TRBV2 and TRBJ1-1; TRBD1 matches at 7 bases. Looked up from germline, CDR1 is SNHLY and CDR2 is FYNNEI. This CDR3 comprises 12 residues. With 6 bases clipped from V and 8 bases from J, the junction kept 6 bases outside the gene matches. The CDR3 spells CASSRLDREAFF. The CDR3 DNA sequence: TGTGCCAGCAGCAGATTGGACAGGGAAGCTTTCTTT.

The J gene is TRBJ1-2, the V gene TRBV10-3, with a weak D call TRBD1 (6 bases). The CDR3 loop spans 14 amino acids. Trimming removed 6 bases from V and 4 bases from J, with 15 bases in between. The V gene's germline CDR1 is ENHRY and CDR2 SYGVKD. The CDR3 region is CAIRQDRITYGYTF. The CDR3 DNA reads as TGTGCCATCAGGCAAGACAGGATTACCTATGGCTACACCTTC.

This chain uses TRBV5-5 with TRBJ2-2, with TRBD2 identical over 9 bases. V trimming: 0 bases; J trimming: 1 base; junction bases outside the gene matches: 4. Germline CDR1 and CDR2: SGHKS and YYEKEE (reference sequence). The CDR3 is made up of 17 amino acids. The CDR3 protein is CASSLGPAGGNTGELFF. The CDR3 region has the DNA TGTGCCAGCAGCTTGGGTCCAGCGGGGGGGAACACCGGGGAGCTGTTTTTT.

The chain has TRBV7-8 and TRBJ2-7; 7 nucleotides align to TRBD2. V dropped 3 bases and J dropped 0; count of bases not matched to a gene: 5. Germline-derived CDR1 and CDR2 are SGHVS and FQNEAQ. The CDR3 totals 15 residues. The CDR3 DNA reads TGTGCCAGCAGCTTTAGGGGACTACCCTCCTACGAGCAGTACTTC. Its translation: CASSFRGLPSYEQYF.

CDR3 sequence: CASGGQGNTEAFF. In DNA form, the CDR3 reads TGTGCCAGCGGGGGCCAAGGGAACACTGAAGCTTTCTTT. V usage is TRBV21-1 and J usage is TRBJ1-1; TRBD1, the D gene given by the table, was not confirmed from the DNA. TRBV21-1 is a documented pseudogene. CDR3 length: 13 amino acids.

The rearrangement links TRBV28 to TRBJ1-1; possibly TRBD1 for D (5 bases). V was pared by 2 bases and J by 3 bases, with 10 bases between. Germline CDR1 and CDR2: MDHEN and SYDVKM. The CDR3 consists of 14 residues. The CDR3: CASSLTGEYTEAFF. CDR3 DNA: TGTGCCAGCAGTTTAACAGGAGAGTACACTGAAGCTTTCTTT.

This rearrangement joins TRBV10-3 to TRBJ1-5, with 7 bases that match TRBD1. Germline CDR1 and CDR2: ENHRY and SYGVKD. Trimming cost V 7 bases and J 2 bases; bases outside gene matches: 14. The CDR3 runs to 17 residues. The CDR3 here is CAITRDSLWYGNQPQHF. The CDR3 bases are TGTGCCATCACCAGGGACAGTCTGTGGTACGGCAATCAGCCCCAGCATTTT.

This clone was seen only a few times. The chain recombines TRBV7-6 with TRBJ2-1, with 11 nucleotides matching TRBD2. The CDR3 has 17 residues. The trim removed 1 base at V and 1 base at J, leaving 3 bases unmatched. In germline, CDR1 is SGHVS, CDR2 FNYEAQ. CDR3 protein: CASSLGGLAVSYNEQFF. The CDR3 region has the DNA TGTGCCAGCAGCTTAGGGGGACTAGCGGTTTCCTACAATGAGCAGTTCTTC.

The chain joins TRBV3-1 (or the pseudogene TRBV3-2) to TRBJ1-2; TRBD1 matches at 7 bases. J was trimmed by 4 bases and V by 2 bases; bases with no gene match: 7. Looked up from germline, CDR1 is LGHDT and CDR2 is YNNKEL (reference sequence). The CDR3 has 15 amino acids. The CDR3 region is CASSQSGQPFYGYTF. CDR3 sequence (DNA): TGTGCCAGCAGCCAATCGGGACAGCCTTTCTATGGCTACACCTTC.

On this clone: Different DNA sequences within this sample yield the same CDR3. The V gene is TRBV6-5, the J gene TRBJ1-3; TRBD1 matches 9 bases. J gave up 7 bases and V 3 bases, and 1 base lay outside the gene matches. This CDR3 is built from 13 residues. Per germline, CDR1 MNHEY and CDR2 SVGAGI. CDR3 amino acids: CASSYDRGNTIYF. CDR3 nucleotides: TGTGCCAGCAGTTATGACAGGGGGAACACCATATATTTT.

This chain uses TRBV7-2 with TRBJ2-7; possible D gene TRBD2, 6 bases. The ends were cut back, 5 bases at V and 0 bases at J, with 11 bases in the middle. This CDR3 contains 14 residues. The V gene's germline CDR1 is SGHTA and CDR2 FQGNSA. CDR3 sequence: CASSALADSYEQYF. The CDR3 nucleotides are TGTGCCAGCAGCGCCTTAGCGGACTCCTACGAGCAGTACTTC.

V is TRBV7-3 and J is TRBJ2-7; possible D gene TRBD1, 5 bases. Trimming removed 2 bases at V and 7 bases at J, with 12 bases between. CDR3 length: 13 amino acids. Germline lookup yields CDR1 SGHTA and CDR2 FQGTGA. CDR3 residues: CASSLPPGREQYF. In nucleotides, the CDR3 is TGTGCCAGCAGCTTACCGCCAGGGCGGGAGCAGTACTTC.

The chain employs TRBV7-2 and TRBJ2-5; possibly TRBD2 for D (5 bases). Deletions cut 0 bases from V and 5 bases from J, with 13 bases between. Per the germline V gene, CDR1 is SGHTA and CDR2 is FQGNSA. CDR3 size: 15 residues. This CDR3 reads CASSLAPAGLETQYF. CDR3 sequence (DNA): TGTGCCAGCAGCTTAGCGCCGGCGGGCCTGGAGACCCAGTACTTC.

J is TRBJ2-1 and V is TRBV7-2, with 7 bases identical to TRBD1. Germline trimming cut 5 bases from V and 7 bases from J; bases unmatched to any gene: 5. The CDR3 has 13 residues. Germline CDR1 and CDR2: SGHTA and FQGNSA. CDR3 DNA: TGTGCCAGCAGCGTAGTGACAGGGAATGAGCAGTTCTTC. This sequence encodes CASSVVTGNEQFF.

V is TRBV30 and J is TRBJ2-1, with a possible D match to TRBD1 (7 bases). CDR1 is GTSNPN and CDR2 is SVGIG in the germline V gene (reference sequence). The CDR3 is 17 amino acids. The V gene lost 5 bases and the J gene lost 6 bases, with 26 bases spanning the gap. As DNA, the CDR3 is TGTGCCTGGGCGAATAGGGGCAGGGGGGTACTCGGCAATGAGCAGTTCTTC. It translates to CAWANRGRGVLGNEQFF. Full variable domain (outside the CDR3, taken from reference TRBV30 and TRBJ2-1): SQTIHQWPATLVQPVGSPLSLECTVEGTSNPNLYWYRQAAGRGLQLLFYSVGIGQISSEVPQNLSASRPQDRQFILSSKKLLLSDSGFYLCAWANRGRGVLGNEQFFGPGTRLTVL.

V usage is TRBV5-8 and J usage is TRBJ1-2, with 7 bases that match TRBD1. Germline V lookup: CDR1 SGHTS, CDR2 YDEGEE. CDR3 size: 12 residues. Trimming cost V 5 bases and J 5 bases; bases outside gene matches: 3. For the CDR3, the DNA is TGTGCCAGCAGTCGGGACAGTTATGGCTACACCTTC. Protein sequence: CASSRDSYGYTF.

V and J are TRBV5-1 and TRBJ1-5; the match to TRBD1 covers 9 bases. Per germline, CDR1 SGHRS and CDR2 YFSETQ. Trimming took 3 bases from V and 5 from J; bases not matched to a gene: 6. CDR3 length: 15 residues. The CDR3 nucleotides are TGCGCCAGCAGCTCCGGGACAGGGCGAGATCAGCCCCAGCATTTT. Translation: CASSSGTGRDQPQHF.

This chain connects TRBV30 to TRBJ1-2, with a possible D match to TRBD1 (5 bases). The CDR3 covers 15 residues. The ends were cut back, 2 bases at V and 0 bases at J, with 13 bases in the middle. CDR1 is GTSNPN and CDR2 is SVGIG in the germline V gene (reference sequence). CDR3 in DNA: TGTGCCTGGAGTCGGCAGGGACTAGCTAACTATGGCTACACCTTC. It translates to CAWSRQGLANYGYTF. Looking up the rest from reference TRBV30 and TRBJ1-2 gives the full variable domain: SQTIHQWPATLVQPVGSPLSLECTVEGTSNPNLYWYRQAAGRGLQLLFYSVGIGQISSEVPQNLSASRPQDRQFILSSKKLLLSDSGFYLCAWSRQGLANYGYTFGSGTRLTVV.

In DNA, the CDR3 is TGTGCCAGCAGCCCCCGAACAGGGAATGGCGGTTACGAGCAGTACTTC. Protein product: CASSPRTGNGGYEQYF. The gene calls are TRBV7-2 and TRBJ2-7; D perhaps matches TRBD1 (6 bases). This CDR3 contains 16 residues. Looked up from germline, CDR1 is SGHTA and CDR2 is FQGNSA. V lost 5 bases, J lost 4 bases, and 21 bases lay in between. The full variable domain, with the rest looked up from reference TRBV7-2 and TRBJ2-7, is GAGVSQSPSNKVTEKGKDVELRCDPISGHTALYWYRQSLGQGLEFLIYFQGNSAPDKSGLPSDRFSAERTGGSVSTLTIQRTQQEDSAVYLCASSPRTGNGGYEQYFGPGTRLTVT.

The chain uses TRBV2 and TRBJ2-5, with D tentatively TRBD2 (6 bases). CDR1 is SNHLY and CDR2 is FYNNEI in the germline V gene. CDR3 size: 14 residues. V gave up 5 bases and J gave up 5 bases, with 15 bases separating them. The CDR3 region is CASSTGGARETQYF. CDR3 bases: TGTGCCAGCAGTACGGGCGGGGCGCGGGAGACCCAGTACTTC.

This clone was detected once. V and J are TRBV3-1 (or the pseudogene TRBV3-2) and TRBJ1-6, with unresolved D. The germline V gene encodes CDR1 LGHDT and CDR2 YNNKEL (reference sequence). This CDR3 has 14 amino acids. Deletions cut 1 base from V and 10 bases from J, with 11 bases between. The CDR3 here is CASSQARVRSPLHF. The CDR3 DNA reads TGTGCCAGCAGCCAAGCTCGGGTGCGGTCACCCCTCCACTTT.

The rearrangement links TRBV7-9 to TRBJ2-5; D uncertain. Trimming took 5 bases from V and 1 from J, leaving 8 bases between them. This CDR3 is built from 13 residues. Germline V lookup: CDR1 SEHNR, CDR2 FQNEAQ (reference sequence). The DNA for the CDR3 is TGTGCCAGCAGCCCCGCGCTCCAAGAGACCCAGTACTTC. Translating it yields CASSPALQETQYF.

This clone has a single count. This sample also contains other DNA sequences that code for the same CDR3. The chain uses TRBV3-1 (or the pseudogene TRBV3-2) and TRBJ2-2, with 8 bases matching TRBD1. Trimming cost V 1 base and J 5 bases; bases outside gene matches: 3. Looked up from germline, CDR1 is LGHDT and CDR2 is YNNKEL (reference sequence). There are 15 residues in the CDR3. The CDR3 DNA sequence: TGTGCCAGCAGCCAAGGCAGGGGGCGTACCGGGGAGCTGTTTTTT. Its translation: CASSQGRGRTGELFF.

V usage is TRBV2 and J usage is TRBJ2-5; possible D gene TRBD2, 6 bases. Trimming shortened V by 8 bases and J by 0 bases, and 10 bases separated the two germline ends. Per the germline V gene, CDR1 is SNHLY and CDR2 is FYNNEI. The CDR3 totals 13 residues. The CDR3 sequence: CASLRDYQETQYF. As DNA, the CDR3 is TGTGCCAGCCTCCGGGACTACCAAGAGACCCAGTACTTC.

The chain carries TRBV4-1 and TRBJ1-1, with 7 bases aligning to TRBD1. Germline loops: CDR1 MGHRA, CDR2 YSYEKL. The CDR3 sequence is 14 residues long. The V and J ends lost 4 bases and 1 base, in that order; junction bases with no gene match: 3. CDR3 sequence: CASSRGQENTEAFF. As DNA, the CDR3 is TGCGCCAGCAGCCGTGGACAGGAGAACACTGAAGCTTTCTTT.

The chain couples TRBV24-1 to TRBJ2-1; possibly TRBD2 for D (6 bases). There are 13 residues in the CDR3. V lost 5 bases and J 7 bases, leaving 11 bases between the germline ends. Germline V gives CDR1 KGHDR, CDR2 SFDVKD. This chain's CDR3 is CATSVAGGNEQFF. The CDR3 DNA reads TGTGCCACCAGTGTGGCTGGGGGGAATGAGCAGTTCTTC.

The rearrangement joins TRBV5-4 to TRBJ2-5; 10 nucleotides agree with TRBD1. Germline V gives CDR1 SGHNT, CDR2 YYREEE (reference sequence). V lost 0 bases, J lost 2 bases, and 4 bases stayed unmatched. The length of the CDR3 is 16 residues. This CDR3 is CASSLGDRGTQETQYF. DNA of the CDR3: TGTGCCAGCAGCTTGGGGGACAGGGGAACACAAGAGACCCAGTACTTC.

To note about this clone: This specimen includes other DNA sequences encoding the same CDR3. CDR3: CAWSRRQGEAFF. In nucleotides, the CDR3 is TGTGCCTGGAGTCGGAGACAGGGTGAAGCTTTCTTT. The gene calls are TRBV30 and TRBJ1-1; 7 bases are shared with TRBD1. The V gene end was trimmed by 2 bases and the J gene end by 7 bases; junction bases not matched to a gene: 4. CDR1 and CDR2 from the germline V gene are GTSNPN and SVGIG (reference sequence). The CDR3 totals 12 residues.

This rearrangement joins TRBV7-2 to TRBJ2-5; TRBD2 is a possible D gene (6 bases). The CDR3 spans 15 residues. V lost 1 base and J lost 5, with 14 bases in between. The germline V gene has CDR1 SGHTA and CDR2 FQGNSA. The CDR3 DNA sequence: TGTGCCAGCAGCTTAGGGGGCAGGGCGGGGGAGACCCAGTACTTC. The encoded protein is CASSLGGRAGETQYF. The whole variable domain, filled in from reference TRBV7-2 and TRBJ2-5, reads GAGVSQSPSNKVTEKGKDVELRCDPISGHTALYWYRQSLGQGLEFLIYFQGNSAPDKSGLPSDRFSAERTGGSVSTLTIQRTQQEDSAVYLCASSLGGRAGETQYFGPGTRLLVL.